The 24 T cell receptor beta chains below were found in one sample sequenced in a study of shared clonotypes between healthy human individuals. Profiled with immunoSEQ multiplex PCR; TCRdb holds only in-frame clones, not every one. The table shows 950,000 to 1,100,000 clones, with around three quarters occurring only once. Sequencing was carried out using memory CD4+ T cells from PBMCs. This sample's subset: CD45RA-negative fraction. The receptors were sampled from a man between 18 and 29 years old in good health. Some clones in this sample may be carry-over from other donors' samples.

The chain carries TRBV28 and TRBJ2-4; D unclear. The CDR3 sequence is 16 residues long. Between the trimmed V and J ends, which lost 2 bases and 0 bases, there was a span of 11 bases. The germline V gene has CDR1 MDHEN and CDR2 SYDVKM. The DNA for the CDR3 is TGTGCCAGCAGTTTAGCCCGGACGGTAGCCAAAAACATTCAGTACTTC. This codes for CASSLARTVAKNIQYF.

The J gene is TRBJ2-6, the V gene TRBV6-1; D ambiguous. Germline values: CDR1 MNHNS, CDR2 SASEGT. CDR3 length: 15 amino acids. V lost 6 bases, J lost 2 bases, and 11 bases lay in between. The CDR3 DNA sequence: TGTGCCAGCAGGACAACAGAAGCTGGGGCCAACGTCCTGACTTTC. It encodes CASRTTEAGANVLTF.

Worth noting for this clone: Other DNA sequences from this sample encode an identical CDR3 as well. The V gene is TRBV7-9, the J gene TRBJ1-5; 10 bases are shared with TRBD1. This CDR3 contains 13 residues. Trimming cost V 6 bases and J 5 bases; bases outside gene matches: 1. The germline CDR1 and CDR2 sequences are SEHNR and FQNEAQ (reference sequence). CDR3 region: CASSGQGDQPQHF. In nucleotides, the CDR3 is TGTGCCAGCAGTGGACAGGGGGATCAGCCCCAGCATTTT.

This clone occurred once. The chain joins TRBV6-4 to TRBJ1-4, with a weak D call TRBD1 (5 bases). There are 14 residues in the CDR3. The V end lost 3 bases, the J end lost 5 bases, and 10 bases lay between the germline ends. Per germline, CDR1 MRHNA and CDR2 SNTAGT. The CDR3 loop reads CASSEQDGNEKLFF. The CDR3 DNA reads TGTGCCAGCAGTGAACAGGATGGGAATGAAAAACTGTTTTTT.

The chain joins TRBV7-3 to TRBJ1-2; D perhaps matches TRBD1 (6 bases). V lost 5 bases to trimming and J lost 6 bases, with 16 bases between them. CDR1 and CDR2 (germline): SGHTA, FQGTGA. The CDR3 loop spans 14 amino acids. The CDR3 sequence is CASSPTPPGDGYTF. In DNA, the CDR3 is TGTGCCAGCAGCCCCACACCTCCAGGGGATGGCTACACCTTC.

This rearrangement joins TRBV19 to TRBJ1-2; no clear D. This CDR3 contains 13 residues. Germline CDR1 is LNHDA and CDR2 is SQIVND (reference sequence). Trimming left V 10 bases short and J 8 bases short, with 20 bases between. CDR3 nucleotides: TGTGCCACCCGGAGGCAGGCCCTCTACGGCTACACCTTC. This sequence encodes CATRRQALYGYTF. Supplemented by reference TRBV19 and TRBJ1-2, the full variable domain reads DGGITQSPKYLFRKEGQNVTLSCEQNLNHDAMYWYRQDPGQGLRLIYYSQIVNDFQKGDIAEGYSVSREKKESFPLTVTSAQKNPTAFYLCATRRQALYGYTFGSGTRLTVV.

V and J are TRBV15 and TRBJ2-7; 9 bases are shared with TRBD2. Germline V gene data show CDR1 as LNHNV and CDR2 as YYDKDF (reference sequence). The CDR3 runs 14 residues. The J segment lost 2 bases and the V segment lost 3 bases, leaving 2 bases of the junction unmatched. The CDR3 protein is CATSRIAGAYEQYF. The CDR3 region has the DNA TGTGCCACCAGCAGGATAGCGGGAGCCTACGAGCAGTACTTC.

This chain joins TRBV5-6 and TRBJ2-7; 7 bases align to TRBD1. This CDR3 is 16 amino acids long. V dropped 4 bases and J dropped 6; count of bases not matched to a gene: 16. Germline V gene data show CDR1 as SGHDT and CDR2 as YYEEEE. CDR3 sequence (DNA): TGTGCCAGCAGCCCGTTTCAGGGGACAGTGTCCGCCGAGCAGTACTTC. Protein product: CASSPFQGTVSAEQYF.

The chain carries TRBV6-1 and TRBJ1-1; D possibly corresponds to TRBD1 (5 bases). Trimming shortened V by 2 bases and J by 4 bases, and 11 bases separated the two germline ends. This CDR3 has 14 residues. In germline, CDR1 is MNHNS, CDR2 SASEGT. The DNA for the CDR3 is TGTGCCAGCAGTGAACTCTGGGGGGGCACTGAAGCTTTCTTT. It encodes CASSELWGGTEAFF.

This clone was found a few times. The chain recombines TRBV9 with TRBJ2-1; 8 bases map to TRBD2. Looked up from germline, CDR1 is SGDLS and CDR2 is YYNGEE. V lost 0 bases and J lost 5; bases outside the gene matches: 7. This CDR3 has 16 residues. The CDR3: CASSVGFLAGNNEQFF. CDR3 sequence (DNA): TGTGCCAGCAGCGTAGGGTTCTTAGCGGGAAACAATGAGCAGTTCTTC.

The chain links TRBV5-4 to TRBJ2-1; the D gene could be TRBD1 or TRBD2 (5 bases each). Germline lookup yields CDR1 SGHNT and CDR2 YYREEE (reference sequence). Trimming pared 2 bases from V and 4 bases from J, leaving 16 bases between. The CDR3 totals 16 residues. CDR3 loop: CASSFPAGTDYNEQFF. The CDR3 DNA follows: TGTGCCAGCAGCTTCCCAGCTGGGACGGATTACAATGAGCAGTTCTTC.

Comment on this clone: A much larger clone lies a single base off, so this may be a read error. The chain employs TRBV27 and TRBJ1-1; no reliable D call. The CDR3 sequence is 13 residues long. V dropped 3 bases and J dropped 0 bases, with 5 bases sitting between them. CDR1 MNHEY and CDR2 SMNVEV come from the germline V gene (reference sequence). The CDR3 sequence is CASSLTMNTEAFF. For the CDR3, the DNA is TGTGCCAGCAGTTTGACCATGAACACTGAAGCTTTCTTT.

The chain employs TRBV30 and TRBJ1-1; 7 bases match TRBD1. This CDR3 comprises 14 residues. Germline V CDR1 and CDR2: GTSNPN, SVGIG (reference sequence). With 3 bases clipped from V and 0 bases from J, the junction kept 4 bases outside the gene matches. The CDR3 region has the DNA TGTGCCTGGAGGGTAGGGGGCTTGAACACTGAAGCTTTCTTT. It encodes CAWRVGGLNTEAFF.

The chain joins TRBV9 to TRBJ1-3, with TRBD1 as a possible D gene (5 bases). This CDR3 has 19 amino acids. V was cut by 0 bases and J by 4 bases, with 23 bases left in between. The germline V gene encodes CDR1 SGDLS and CDR2 YYNGEE. In DNA form, the CDR3 reads TGTGCCAGCAGCGTAGCAATAGGCCAGGGTGACCTTATCGGAAACACCATATATTTT. This gives the protein CASSVAIGQGDLIGNTIYF.

This chain links TRBV9 with TRBJ2-5, with D uncertain. The CDR3 contains 16 residues. The V end lost 0 bases, the J end lost 4 bases, and 16 bases lay between the germline ends. Germline loops: CDR1 SGDLS, CDR2 YYNGEE. CDR3 coding DNA: TGTGCCAGCAGCGTAGGGTTCGGCGGCGAATTAGAGACCCAGTACTTC. Its protein product is CASSVGFGGELETQYF.

A note on this clone: Given a much more abundant clone one base away, this may be a read error. The genes are TRBV13 and TRBJ2-3, with 8 bases that match TRBD2. Trimming took 1 base from V and 2 from J; bases not matched to a gene: 2. CDR1 and CDR2 (germline): PRHDT, FYEKMQ (reference sequence). The length of the CDR3 is 15 residues. The CDR3 DNA reads TGTGCCAGCAGCTTAGCACTAGCGGACACAGATACGCAGTATTTT. Amino acids: CASSLALADTDTQYF.

The chain couples TRBV11-3 to TRBJ2-1, with D tentatively TRBD1 or TRBD2 (5 bases each). V was pared by 5 bases and J by 10 bases, with 12 bases between. The CDR3 extends over 12 amino acids. Germline values: CDR1 SGHNT, CDR2 YENEEA. The DNA for the CDR3 is TGTGCCAGCAGCATGGGGACGCGGGAGCAGTTCTTC. Translation gives CASSMGTREQFF.

Concerning this clone: The identical CDR3 is also encoded by other nucleotide sequences in the sample. The chain carries TRBV7-9 and TRBJ1-1; D remains unclear. The V gene lost 5 bases and the J gene lost 1 base, with 8 bases spanning the gap. In germline, CDR1 is SEHNR, CDR2 FQNEAQ (reference sequence). The length of the CDR3 is 13 residues. This CDR3 is CASSIQENTEAFF. For the CDR3, the DNA is TGTGCCAGCAGCATACAAGAGAACACTGAAGCTTTCTTT.

The gene calls are TRBV5-6 and TRBJ2-4, with TRBD1 matching 7 bases. Germline loops: CDR1 SGHDT, CDR2 YYEEEE. The V segment lost 3 bases and the J segment 1 base; nucleotides outside the gene matches: 4. This CDR3 region has 15 residues. The CDR3 sequence is CASSSGGSAKNIQYF. Written as DNA, the CDR3 is TGTGCCAGCAGCTCAGGGGGTTCGGCCAAAAACATTCAGTACTTC.

The genes are TRBV5-1 and TRBJ2-7, with 10 bases that match TRBD2. CDR3 length: 16 amino acids. Germline V CDR1 and CDR2: SGHRS, YFSETQ. J lost 6 bases, V lost 3 bases, and 12 bases had no gene match. Here the CDR3 DNA reads TGCGCCAGCAGCTGGGGCCCGAGCGGGAGGGCCTCCGAGCAGTACTTC. Translation gives CASSWGPSGRASEQYF.

V usage is TRBV5-1 and J usage is TRBJ2-1, with 7 bases that match TRBD2. The V and J ends lost 4 bases and 6 bases, in that order; junction bases with no gene match: 7. The germline V gene encodes CDR1 SGHRS and CDR2 YFSETQ. The CDR3 is 14 residues long. The CDR3 DNA reads as TGCGCCAGCAGCCTAAGCGGGACTACCAATGAGCAGTTCTTC. The encoded protein is CASSLSGTTNEQFF.

The V gene is TRBV18, the J gene TRBJ2-5; 12 nucleotides agree with TRBD2. With 6 bases clipped from V and 0 bases from J, the junction kept 11 bases outside the gene matches. Germline assignment: CDR1 KGHSH and CDR2 LQKENI. The CDR3 is 18 amino acids. CDR3 sequence reads: CASSAPLGTSGYQETQYF. The DNA for the CDR3 is TGTGCCAGCTCCGCTCCCCTGGGGACTAGCGGGTACCAAGAGACCCAGTACTTC.

This clone was observed a single time. The rearrangement uses TRBV13 and TRBJ2-7, with TRBD1 matching 7 bases. The germline CDR1 and CDR2 sequences are PRHDT and FYEKMQ (reference sequence). The CDR3 is 14 amino acids. V was pared by 4 bases and J by 5 bases, with 8 bases of the junction left unmatched. The CDR3 coding sequence is TGTGCCAGCAGCTCCCGACAGGGAATCCACGAGCAGTACTTC. Translating it yields CASSSRQGIHEQYF.

This clone was detected only once. It may be a read error: a sequence one base away is much more abundant. Within the sample, other DNA sequences also encode this same CDR3. The V gene is TRBV2, the J gene TRBJ2-2; D is unresolved. V lost 6 bases and J lost 6, with 8 bases in between. CDR3 length: 12 amino acids. Germline assignment: CDR1 SNHLY and CDR2 FYNNEI. CDR3 region: CASSLGAGELFF. The CDR3 nucleotides read TGTGCCAGCAGCCTCGGAGCCGGGGAGCTGTTTTTT.